This section outlines one T cell receptor (beta chain) sequence together with its context. This sample is drawn from a study of technical replicates of blood from several donors. Using immunoSEQ multiplex PCR, the repertoire was profiled, and TCRdb retains in-frame clones only, with some absent. The table lists 60,000 to 90,000 clones, around 97% of them singletons. Germline values: CDR1 MNHNS, CDR2 SASEGT. This CDR3 has 16 amino acids. The V gene end was trimmed by 4 bases and the J gene end by 3 bases; junction bases not matched to a gene: 9. Sequenced input: T cells isolated from PBMCs. This receptor was taken from a human donor in good health. This chain joins TRBV6-1 and TRBJ2-7, with TRBD2 identical over 10 bases. The CDR3 loop reads CASSGTTSGTIYEQYF. Written as DNA, the CDR3 is TGTGCCAGCAGTGGCACCACTAGCGGGACAATCTACGAGCAGTACTTC.